A single sample is the source of the 13 T cell receptor beta chains below, sequenced in a study of blood T cell repertoires in COVID-19. Generated by immunoSEQ multiplex PCR, the TCRdb table keeps only in-frame clones and is missing some. The repertoire has about 68,000 clones, 80% to 85% of them found once; the top ten carry roughly 9.2%. Sequenced input: peripheral blood. These receptors were taken from a middle-aged man with active COVID-19.

The rearrangement uses TRBV10-3 and TRBJ2-7; D gene ambiguous. V lost 0 bases to trimming and J lost 4 bases, with 4 bases between them. This CDR3 region has 12 residues. Germline loops: CDR1 ENHRY, CDR2 SYGVKD. CDR3 nucleotide sequence: TGTGCCATCAGTGAGTCTCGGTACGAGCAGTACTTC. It encodes CAISESRYEQYF.

The genes are TRBV18 and TRBJ1-5; TRBD1 might be the D (6 bases). V was shortened by 3 bases and J by 7 bases, with 13 bases between the two germline ends. Germline lookup yields CDR1 KGHSH and CDR2 LQKENI. The CDR3 covers 14 residues. The CDR3 DNA reads as TGTGCCAGCTCACCTCAGGACAGTTGGCAGCCCCAGCATTTT. Translating it yields CASSPQDSWQPQHF.

In this sample, this clone turned up a few times. The chain combines TRBV30 with TRBJ1-6; 8 bases match TRBD1. Germline CDR1 and CDR2: GTSNPN and SVGIG (reference sequence). This CDR3 comprises 12 residues. With 8 bases clipped from V and 7 bases from J, the junction kept 4 bases outside the gene matches. The chain's CDR3 is CARSGGNSPLHF. CDR3 nucleotide sequence: TGTGCCAGGTCAGGGGGCAATTCACCCCTCCACTTT.

The V call is TRBV7-6, the J call TRBJ2-5; 14 bases match TRBD2. V was clipped by 4 bases and J by 5 bases; unmatched bases: 12. This CDR3 contains 18 residues. The germline gives CDR1 SGHVS, CDR2 FNYEAQ. The DNA for the CDR3 is TGTGCCAGCAGCTCATCCCCCGGGACTAGCGGGAGTCTGGAGACCCAGTACTTC. Translated, it gives CASSSSPGTSGSLETQYF.

The genes are TRBV4-1 and TRBJ2-3, with TRBD1 matching 7 bases. This CDR3 contains 14 residues. Germline assignment: CDR1 MGHRA and CDR2 YSYEKL. V dropped 3 bases and J dropped 1; count of bases not matched to a gene: 1. CDR3 nucleotide sequence: TGCGCCAGCAGCCACGACAGGGGCACAGATACGCAGTATTTT. It is translated as CASSHDRGTDTQYF.

The chain uses TRBV5-6 and TRBJ2-7, with 9 bases identical to TRBD1. Trimming cost V 2 bases and J 3 bases; bases outside gene matches: 6. Germline V gives CDR1 SGHDT, CDR2 YYEEEE. This CDR3 region has 15 residues. The CDR3 sequence: CASSFGTGGRYEQYF. CDR3 nucleotides: TGTGCCAGCAGCTTCGGAACAGGGGGCCGCTACGAGCAGTACTTC.

This clone was detected once. V gene TRBV25-1 combines with J gene TRBJ1-2; D not certain. The CDR3 contains 13 residues. The germline CDR1 and CDR2 sequences are MGHDK and SYGVNS. The V end was cut by 2 bases, the J end by 2 bases, with 6 bases between. CDR3 amino acids: CASSELPNYGYTF. Written as DNA, the CDR3 is TGTGCCAGCAGTGAACTCCCCAACTATGGCTACACCTTC.

The table lists this clone with a count of one. The chain recombines TRBV6-5 with TRBJ1-2; D is undetermined. V was trimmed by 6 bases and J by 4 bases, leaving 18 bases between them. Per germline, CDR1 MNHEY and CDR2 SVGAGI. CDR3 length equals 15 residues. The CDR3 reads CASSDPPNHSYGYTF. The CDR3 coding sequence is TGTGCCAGCAGCGATCCACCTAACCACAGCTATGGCTACACCTTC.

The V gene is TRBV7-6, the J gene TRBJ2-7; possibly TRBD1 for D (6 bases). Germline CDR1 and CDR2: SGHVS and FNYEAQ. This CDR3 contains 14 residues. Deletions cut 5 bases from V and 0 bases from J, with 11 bases between. The CDR3 nucleotides read TGTGCCAGCAGCCTCGACAGGAGCTCCTACGAGCAGTACTTC. It translates to CASSLDRSSYEQYF.

The rearrangement uses TRBV2 and TRBJ1-1; TRBD1 is a possible D gene (5 bases). Germline CDR1 is SNHLY and CDR2 is FYNNEI. V was pared by 4 bases and J by 2 bases, with 8 bases between. The CDR3 is 13 residues long. CDR3 sequence reads: CASSGRGNTEAFF. The CDR3 nucleotides read TGTGCCAGCAGTGGGAGGGGAAACACTGAAGCTTTCTTT.

The genes are TRBV6-5 and TRBJ2-5; 7 bases line up with TRBD1. The J call may be incorrect, as the DNA end agrees better with TRBJ2-7. Germline-derived CDR1 and CDR2 are MNHEY and SVGAGI. The length of the CDR3 is 14 residues. CDR3: CASRGTVSSYEQYF. The CDR3, as DNA: TGTGCCAGCAGGGGGACAGTTAGCTCCTACGAGCAGTACTTC.

V usage is TRBV10-3 and J usage is TRBJ2-7, with D possibly TRBD1 on 6 matching bases. Looked up from germline, CDR1 is ENHRY and CDR2 is SYGVKD. This CDR3 has 14 amino acids. The germline V and J ends were trimmed by 3 bases and 2 bases, with 11 bases remaining between them. This CDR3 is CAISDGDTAYEQYF. The DNA of the CDR3 is TGTGCCATCAGTGATGGGGACACCGCCTACGAGCAGTACTTC.

This rearrangement joins TRBV5-1 to TRBJ2-3; tentatively, D is TRBD2 (6 bases). The germline V gene encodes CDR1 SGHRS and CDR2 YFSETQ. The CDR3 loop spans 15 amino acids. Between the trimmed V and J ends, which lost 5 bases and 2 bases, there was a span of 15 bases. CDR3 DNA sequence: TGCGCCAGCAGGACCCCGGGGGAGCTCACAGATACGCAGTATTTT. The encoded protein is CASRTPGELTDTQYF. Full variable domain (missing parts from reference TRBV5-1 and TRBJ2-3): KAGVTQTPRYLIKTRGQQVTLSCSPISGHRSVSWYQQTPGQGLQFLFEYFSETQRNKGNFPGRFSGRQFSNSRSEMNVSTLELGDSALYLCASRTPGELTDTQYFGPGTRLTVL.